Following are 20 T cell receptor beta chains from one sample sequenced in a study of blood T cell repertoires in COVID-19 (dated by TCRdb to about 2020). Library prep was done by the immunoSEQ multiplex PCR assay. TCRdb mirrors the immuneACCESS table, restricted to in-frame sequences. Some clones are absent from its copies; in checked studies, under half trace to an unresolved V gene, and the reason for the others is unknown. The table for this sample lists a few hundred thousand clones; approximately 84% of them were counted only once. The top ten clonotypes cover almost 4.5% of the sample. The sample comprised peripheral blood. The receptor source for this set is a man aged 50 to 60 with acute or convalescent COVID-19.

The CDR3 DNA reads TGTGCCAGCAGTTTGCAGGGGCCGAACACCGGGGAGCTGTTTTTT. Its translation: CASSLQGPNTGELFF. The rearrangement joins TRBV27 to TRBJ2-2; weak D call: TRBD1 (6 bases). V was cut by 3 bases and J by 0 bases, with 8 bases left in between. Germline lookup yields CDR1 MNHEY and CDR2 SMNVEV (reference sequence). This CDR3 has 15 amino acids.

This clone was detected only a few times. This rearrangement joins TRBV2 to TRBJ2-5, with TRBD2 matching 11 bases. CDR3 length: 17 amino acids. Looked up from germline, CDR1 is SNHLY and CDR2 is FYNNEI. The V and J ends lost 7 bases and 2 bases, in that order; junction bases with no gene match: 12. This chain's CDR3 is CASIGTSGRIRQETQYF. DNA of the CDR3: TGTGCCAGCATAGGGACTAGCGGCCGCATACGACAAGAGACCCAGTACTTC.

The chain combines TRBV5-6 with TRBJ2-7; a possible D gene is TRBD2 (6 bases). Per germline, CDR1 SGHDT and CDR2 YYEEEE. V was shortened by 0 bases and J by 4 bases, with 14 bases between the two germline ends. The CDR3 extends over 15 amino acids. CDR3 amino acids: CASSLGRRAGYEQYF. DNA for the CDR3: TGTGCCAGCAGCTTGGGCCGCAGGGCGGGGTACGAGCAGTACTTC.

This clone was seen once. The chain joins TRBV2 to TRBJ2-7, with 9 bases matching TRBD2. V gave up 7 bases and J gave up 2 bases; unmatched junction bases: 15. The CDR3 totals 17 residues. Germline-derived CDR1 and CDR2 are SNHLY and FYNNEI. The CDR3 region is CASNLSGGPSSAYEQYF. CDR3 nucleotide sequence: TGTGCCAGCAATCTTAGCGGGGGACCCTCATCGGCCTACGAGCAGTACTTC. Variable domain in full (rest from reference TRBV2 and TRBJ2-7): EPEVTQTPSHQVTQMGQEVILRCVPISNHLYFYWYRQILGQKVEFLVSFYNNEISEKSEIFDDQFSVERPDGSNFTLKIRSTKLEDSAMYFCASNLSGGPSSAYEQYFGPGTRLTVT.

This rearrangement joins TRBV28 to TRBJ1-2; 7 bases are shared with TRBD1. The germline CDR1 and CDR2 sequences are MDHEN and SYDVKM. V was pared by 5 bases and J by 3 bases, with 3 bases of the junction left unmatched. This CDR3 region has 13 residues. In nucleotides, the CDR3 is TGTGCCAGCAGTGACAGGGCCTACTATGGCTACACCTTC. Translating it yields CASSDRAYYGYTF.

About this clone: Germline is not matched at one junction end, which may reflect a read error. The genes are TRBV20-1 and TRBJ2-1, with a possible D match to TRBD2 (5 bases). This CDR3 comprises 14 residues. Germline lookup yields CDR1 DFQATT and CDR2 SNEGSKA (reference sequence). DNA of the CDR3: TGCAGTGCTAGTGGTGCTAGCTCCGACAATGAGCAGTTCTTC. Amino acids: CSASGASSDNEQFF.

This chain joins TRBV5-5 and TRBJ1-4, with D maybe TRBD1 (6 bases). The CDR3 is made up of 14 amino acids. Trimming removed 1 base at V and 7 bases at J, with 11 bases between. The germline V gene has CDR1 SGHKS and CDR2 YYEKEE (reference sequence). CDR3 in amino acids: CASSLHRESEKLFF. CDR3 sequence (DNA): TGTGCCAGCAGCTTGCACAGGGAGAGTGAAAAACTGTTTTTT.

The V gene is TRBV6-5, the J gene TRBJ1-4; 7 nucleotides match TRBD1. Trimming cost V 6 bases and J 13 bases; bases outside gene matches: 11. The CDR3 sequence is 13 residues long. CDR1 is MNHEY, CDR2 SVGAGI, per germline. CDR3 sequence: CASSTVNRGTLFF. The CDR3 bases are TGTGCCAGCAGCACCGTAAACAGGGGAACACTGTTTTTT.

CDR3 bases: TGTGCCAGCAGTTACACCATCGGGACATACGAGGGTGAAGCTTTCTTT. Amino acid sequence: CASSYTIGTYEGEAFF. This chain joins TRBV6-5 and TRBJ1-1; tentatively, D is TRBD1 (6 bases). V was clipped by 2 bases and J by 7 bases, with 20 bases between them. This CDR3 comprises 16 residues. Germline CDR1 and CDR2: MNHEY and SVGAGI.

The chain recombines TRBV5-5 with TRBJ2-7, with 8 bases aligning to TRBD1. J lost 5 bases, V lost 4 bases, and 8 bases had no gene match. This CDR3 is 14 amino acids long. CDR1 SGHKS and CDR2 YYEKEE come from the germline V gene (reference sequence). The DNA of the CDR3 is TGTGCCAGCAGCCCCCGACAGGGGAACCACGAGCAGTACTTC. Protein: CASSPRQGNHEQYF.

V and J are TRBV6-5 and TRBJ1-2; 7 bases match TRBD1. There are 15 residues in the CDR3. Trimming removed 6 bases from V and 7 bases from J; junction bases left unmatched: 14. Germline V CDR1 and CDR2: MNHEY, SVGAGI. CDR3 region: CASRDRLLFSGGYTF. The CDR3 nucleotides are TGTGCCAGCAGGGACAGGCTACTCTTCTCCGGTGGCTACACCTTC.

The chain has TRBV5-1 and TRBJ2-2; 7 bases agree with TRBD2. CDR3 length: 14 residues. The germline CDR1 and CDR2 sequences are SGHRS and YFSETQ. The junction had 8 bases not matched to a gene; V was cut back by 6 bases and J by 6 bases. CDR3 DNA: TGCGCCAGCACTAGCGGCGCCCTATCCGGGGAGCTGTTTTTT. Translated: CASTSGALSGELFF.

The chain joins TRBV4-2 to TRBJ1-2; 7 bases agree with TRBD1. CDR3 length: 17 amino acids. The germline V gene encodes CDR1 LGHNA and CDR2 YNFKEQ. J gave up 4 bases and V 4 bases, and 15 bases lay outside the gene matches. The CDR3 nucleotides read TGTGCCAGCAGCCGGGCAGGGTCCGACAGGGCGGGCTATGGCTACACCTTC. Residues: CASSRAGSDRAGYGYTF.

The rearrangement joins TRBV5-6 to TRBJ2-1, with 7 bases aligning to TRBD2. The V and J ends lost 1 base and 2 bases, in that order; junction bases with no gene match: 0. Germline loops: CDR1 SGHDT, CDR2 YYEEEE. The CDR3 covers 14 residues. CDR3 sequence (DNA): TGTGCCAGCAGCTTGCGGGGGGCCTACAATGAGCAGTTCTTC. Its translation: CASSLRGAYNEQFF.

The V call is TRBV19, the J call TRBJ2-7; TRBD1 is a possible D gene (6 bases). Germline V gene sequence: CDR1 LNHDA, CDR2 SQIVND (reference sequence). V was shortened by 1 base and J by 1 base, with 11 bases between the two germline ends. This CDR3 contains 15 residues. CDR3: CASSIAGRGSYEQYF. The CDR3 region has the DNA TGTGCCAGTAGTATAGCTGGCAGGGGATCCTACGAGCAGTACTTC.

The chain uses TRBV3-1 (or the pseudogene TRBV3-2) and TRBJ2-1; perhaps TRBD1 as D (5 bases). The V gene's germline CDR1 is LGHDT and CDR2 YNNKEL (reference sequence). Deletions cut 4 bases from V and 5 bases from J, with 12 bases between. The CDR3 consists of 14 residues. In nucleotides, the CDR3 is TGTGCCAGCAGCCCCACCCGGACACACAATGAGCAGTTCTTC. It yields the protein CASSPTRTHNEQFF.

V is TRBV5-1 and J is TRBJ1-6, with TRBD1 matching 8 bases. The CDR3 is 15 amino acids. The germline gives CDR1 SGHRS, CDR2 YFSETQ. V trimming: 4 bases; J trimming: 6 bases; junction bases outside the gene matches: 6. Here the CDR3 reads CASSPLTGVNSPLHF. DNA for the CDR3: TGCGCCAGCAGCCCCTTGACAGGGGTTAATTCACCCCTCCACTTT.

This clone was recorded once. The CDR3 region has the DNA TGTGCCAGCACCAAACCGGGACAGTCGAACACTGAAGCTTTCTTT. This translates into CASTKPGQSNTEAFF. The chain uses TRBV6-5 and TRBJ1-1, with TRBD1 identical over 7 bases. With V trimmed by 7 bases and J by 1 base, 9 bases remained unmatched. This CDR3 is built from 15 residues. Germline values: CDR1 MNHEY, CDR2 SVGAGI.

The chain has TRBV6-5 and TRBJ1-2; 10 bases line up with TRBD1. Germline V gives CDR1 MNHEY, CDR2 SVGAGI. This CDR3 spans 15 amino acids. After removal of 6 bases from V and 3 bases from J, the junction contained 7 bases not matched to a gene. The CDR3 is CASSLTGTGDYGYTF. The CDR3 DNA sequence: TGTGCCAGCAGCTTAACCGGGACAGGGGACTATGGCTACACCTTC.

The chain combines TRBV19 with TRBJ1-1; 8 bases map to TRBD1. The CDR3 sequence is 15 residues long. Looked up from germline, CDR1 is LNHDA and CDR2 is SQIVND (reference sequence). Trimming cost V 5 bases and J 3 bases; bases outside gene matches: 8. This CDR3 is CASSLTGGSDTEAFF. CDR3 bases: TGTGCCAGTAGTCTCACAGGGGGGTCGGACACTGAAGCTTTCTTT.